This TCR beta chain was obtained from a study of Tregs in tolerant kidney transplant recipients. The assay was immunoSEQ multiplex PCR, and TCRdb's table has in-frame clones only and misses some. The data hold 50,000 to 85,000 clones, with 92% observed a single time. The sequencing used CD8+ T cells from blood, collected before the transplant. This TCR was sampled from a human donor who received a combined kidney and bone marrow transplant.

The CDR3 DNA reads as TGTGCCATTCAAGACAGTCCAACTAAATATAATTCACCCCTCCACTTT. Translated: CAIQDSPTKYNSPLHF. V is TRBV10-3 and J is TRBJ1-6, with D maybe TRBD1 (5 bases). This CDR3 spans 16 amino acids. Deletions cut 9 bases from V and 4 bases from J, with 19 bases between. Germline V gives CDR1 ENHRY, CDR2 SYGVKD.